Sequencing of this TCR beta chain was carried out in a study of T-cell memory formation after mild COVID-19. Germline V CDR1 and CDR2: SNHLY, FYNNEI. This CDR3 has 12 amino acids. Trimming pared 1 base from V and 12 bases from J, leaving 10 bases between. TCRdb re-derived calls from the 5' RACE reads in MiXCR, one entry per CDR3 protein. The sample consists of about 180,000 distinct CDR3 sequences, 15% to 20% of them appearing once. This chain links TRBV2 with TRBJ2-1; D may be TRBD1 or TRBD2 (5 bases each). The sequence came from a man aged 18 to 30 who had mild COVID-19 (a few samples of this study predate the infection). Cell type and time point are not known. Specimen: PBMCs or a T cell subset sorted from them (not recorded which). CDR3 amino acids: CASSEVGVWQFF. CDR3 sequence (DNA): TGTGCCAGCAGTGAAGTGGGGGTGTGGCAGTTCTTC.